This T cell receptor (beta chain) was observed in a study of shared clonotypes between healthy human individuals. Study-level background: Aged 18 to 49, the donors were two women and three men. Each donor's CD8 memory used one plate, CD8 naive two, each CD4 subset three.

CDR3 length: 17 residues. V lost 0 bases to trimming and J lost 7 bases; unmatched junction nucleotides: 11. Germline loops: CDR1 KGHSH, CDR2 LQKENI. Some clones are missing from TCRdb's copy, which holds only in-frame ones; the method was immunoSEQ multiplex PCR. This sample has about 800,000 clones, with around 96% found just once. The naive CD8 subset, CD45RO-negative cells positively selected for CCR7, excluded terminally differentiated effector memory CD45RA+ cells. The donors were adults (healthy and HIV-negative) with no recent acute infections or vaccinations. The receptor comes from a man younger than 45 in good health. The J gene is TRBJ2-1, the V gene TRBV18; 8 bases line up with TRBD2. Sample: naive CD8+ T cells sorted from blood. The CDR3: CASSPPATSAKGNEQFF. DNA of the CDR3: TGTGCCAGCTCACCACCTGCGACTAGCGCGAAGGGTAATGAGCAGTTCTTC.